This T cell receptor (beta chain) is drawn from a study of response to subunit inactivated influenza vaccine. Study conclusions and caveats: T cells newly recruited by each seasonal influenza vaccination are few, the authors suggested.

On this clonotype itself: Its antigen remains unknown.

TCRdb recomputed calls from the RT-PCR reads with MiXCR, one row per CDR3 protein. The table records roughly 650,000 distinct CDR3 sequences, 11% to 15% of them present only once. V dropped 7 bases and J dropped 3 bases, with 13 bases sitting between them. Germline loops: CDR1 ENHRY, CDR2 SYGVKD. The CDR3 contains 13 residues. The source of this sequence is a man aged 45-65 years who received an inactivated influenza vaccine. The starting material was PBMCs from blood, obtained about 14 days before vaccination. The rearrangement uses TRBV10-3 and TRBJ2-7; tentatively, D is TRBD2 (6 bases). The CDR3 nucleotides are TGTGCCATCACCGTGGAGGGTTACTACGAGCAGTACTTC. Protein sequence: CAITVEGYYEQYF.